This TCR beta chain was documented in a study of cytomegalovirus exposure and HLA in healthy donors. General study results and limits: Data from an earlier analysis indicated that most TCR beta V segments were productive either about 90% or about 30% of the time.

Germline V lookup: CDR1 KGHSH, CDR2 LQKENI. This CDR3 comprises 13 residues. With 6 bases clipped from V and 10 bases from J, the junction kept 9 bases outside the gene matches. To note about this clone: Its specificity is not known.

There were likely unrecorded immune exposures, though donors were nominally healthy when sampled. Primers included in the PCR were 60 Vbeta and 13 Jbeta primers. Only in-frame clones appear in the TCRdb table, and some are missing; sequencing was by immunoSEQ multiplex PCR. The sample lists 130,000 to 150,000 clones; 80% were seen once. Sequenced sample: PBMCs. V is TRBV18 and J is TRBJ2-1; 7 nucleotides match TRBD2. This sequence was found in a male donor in good health and CMV-seronegative. CDR3 amino acids: CASSPSMGGEQFF. CDR3 nucleotide sequence: TGTGCCAGCTCCCCATCCATGGGGGGGGAGCAGTTCTTC.